The source of this T cell receptor (beta chain) is a study of regulatory T cells in long-lasting Graves disease. CDR3-region Arm-PCR and iRepertoire HTBI primers produced the TCR beta libraries. TCRdb fed the multiplex PCR reads into MiXCR, producing one record per CDR3 protein. The top ten hold approximately 17% of the sample, which has 400,000 to 500,000 distinct CDR3 sequences, about 14% seen once. This clonotype was picked up many times. The CDR3 is made up of 14 amino acids. CDR1 is SGHDT and CDR2 is YYEEEE in the germline V gene. V was shortened by 0 bases and J by 3 bases, with 7 bases between the two germline ends. Time point of the sample: newly diagnosed GD, antithyroid drugs for less than 3 months. RNA extracted from PBMCs served as the sequencing template. American Thyroid Association guidelines were used to diagnose Graves' disease. These same data were also listed under a study on T cells in Graves' hyperthyroidism and ophthalmopathy. From that report: Most expanded thyroid clonotypes above 0.001 also appeared in blood. A model of 13 V-J pairs discriminated ophthalmopathy from stable hyperthyroidism.

Specimen: peripheral blood mononuclear cells (PBMCs), collected at new diagnosis, from a patient treated with antithyroid drugs. The chain combines TRBV5-6 with TRBJ1-5; no definite D call. The sequence was collected from a woman aged 50 to 65 with Graves disease. This CDR3 is CASSLGRNNQPQHF. The CDR3 DNA sequence: TGTGCCAGCAGCTTGGGCAGGAACAATCAGCCCCAGCATTTT.